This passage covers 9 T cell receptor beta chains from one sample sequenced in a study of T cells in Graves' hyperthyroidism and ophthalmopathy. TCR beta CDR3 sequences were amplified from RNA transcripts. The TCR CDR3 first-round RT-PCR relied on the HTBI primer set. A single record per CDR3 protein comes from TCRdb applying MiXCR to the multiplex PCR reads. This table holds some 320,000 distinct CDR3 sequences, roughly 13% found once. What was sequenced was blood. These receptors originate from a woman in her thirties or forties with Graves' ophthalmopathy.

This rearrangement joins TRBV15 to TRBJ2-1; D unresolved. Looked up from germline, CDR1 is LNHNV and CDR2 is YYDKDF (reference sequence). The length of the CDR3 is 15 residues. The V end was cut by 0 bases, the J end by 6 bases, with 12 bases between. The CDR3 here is CATSRDLALGNEQFF. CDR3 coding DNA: TGTGCCACCAGCAGAGATCTGGCCTTGGGCAATGAGCAGTTCTTC.

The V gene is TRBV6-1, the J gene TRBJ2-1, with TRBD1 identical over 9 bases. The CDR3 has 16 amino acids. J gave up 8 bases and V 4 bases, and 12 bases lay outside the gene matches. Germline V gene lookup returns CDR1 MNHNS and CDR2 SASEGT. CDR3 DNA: TGTGCCAGCAGTGCCCAAATCGGACAGGGGTCGGATGAGCAGTTCTTC. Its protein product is CASSAQIGQGSDEQFF.

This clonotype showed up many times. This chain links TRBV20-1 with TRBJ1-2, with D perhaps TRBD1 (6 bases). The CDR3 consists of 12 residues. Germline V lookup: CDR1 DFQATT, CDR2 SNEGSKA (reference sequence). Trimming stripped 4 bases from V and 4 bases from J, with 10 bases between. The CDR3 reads CSATRGAYGYTF. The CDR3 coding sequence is TGCAGTGCTACCAGGGGTGCCTATGGCTACACCTTC.

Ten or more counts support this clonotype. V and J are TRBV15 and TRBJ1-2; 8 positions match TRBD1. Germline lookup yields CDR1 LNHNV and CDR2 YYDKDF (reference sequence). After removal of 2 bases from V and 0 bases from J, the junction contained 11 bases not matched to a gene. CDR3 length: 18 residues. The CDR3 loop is CATSRPATGEVANYGYTF. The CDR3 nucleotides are TGTGCCACCAGCAGACCCGCGACAGGGGAAGTAGCTAACTATGGCTACACCTTC.

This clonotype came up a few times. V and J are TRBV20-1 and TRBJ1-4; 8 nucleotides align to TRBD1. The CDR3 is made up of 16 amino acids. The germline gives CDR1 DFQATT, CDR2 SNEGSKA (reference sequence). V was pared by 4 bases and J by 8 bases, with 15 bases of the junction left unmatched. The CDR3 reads CSATVTRTGQVEKLFF. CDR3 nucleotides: TGCAGTGCTACGGTTACCCGGACAGGGCAAGTGGAAAAACTGTTTTTT.

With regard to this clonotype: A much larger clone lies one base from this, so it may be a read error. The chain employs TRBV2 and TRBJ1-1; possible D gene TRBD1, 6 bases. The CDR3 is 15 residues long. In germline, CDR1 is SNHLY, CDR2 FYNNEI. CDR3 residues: CASSERTEPNTEALF. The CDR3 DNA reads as TGTGCCAGCAGTGAGAGGACAGAACCGAACACTGAAGCTCTCTTT.

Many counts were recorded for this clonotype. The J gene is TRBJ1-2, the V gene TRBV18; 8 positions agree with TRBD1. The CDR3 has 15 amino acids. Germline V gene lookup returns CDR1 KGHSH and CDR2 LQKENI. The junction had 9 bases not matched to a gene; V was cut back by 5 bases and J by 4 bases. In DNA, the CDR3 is TGTGCCAGCTCAACCGGACAGGGACCAGTCTATGGCTACACCTTC. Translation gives CASSTGQGPVYGYTF.

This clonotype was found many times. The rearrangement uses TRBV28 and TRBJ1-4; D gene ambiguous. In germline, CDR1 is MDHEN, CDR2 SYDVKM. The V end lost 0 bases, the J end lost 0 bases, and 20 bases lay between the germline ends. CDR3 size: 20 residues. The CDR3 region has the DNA TGTGCCAGCAGTTTATGGTCCGCGAAAGTCGACGTTACAACTAATGAAAAACTGTTTTTT. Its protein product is CASSLWSAKVDVTTNEKLFF. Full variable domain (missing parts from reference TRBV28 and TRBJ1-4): DVKVTQSSRYLVKRTGEKVFLECVQDMDHENMFWYRQDPGLGLRLIYFSYDVKMKEKGDIPEGYSVSREKKERFSLILESASTNQTSMYLCASSLWSAKVDVTTNEKLFFGSGTQLSVL.

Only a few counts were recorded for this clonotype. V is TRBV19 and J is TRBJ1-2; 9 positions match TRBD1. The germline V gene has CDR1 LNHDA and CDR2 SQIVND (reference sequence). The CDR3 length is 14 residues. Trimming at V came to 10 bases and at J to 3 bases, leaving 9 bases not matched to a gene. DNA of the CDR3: TGTGCCACCACGGGACAGGGATTTCACTATGGCTACACCTTC. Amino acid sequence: CATTGQGFHYGYTF.